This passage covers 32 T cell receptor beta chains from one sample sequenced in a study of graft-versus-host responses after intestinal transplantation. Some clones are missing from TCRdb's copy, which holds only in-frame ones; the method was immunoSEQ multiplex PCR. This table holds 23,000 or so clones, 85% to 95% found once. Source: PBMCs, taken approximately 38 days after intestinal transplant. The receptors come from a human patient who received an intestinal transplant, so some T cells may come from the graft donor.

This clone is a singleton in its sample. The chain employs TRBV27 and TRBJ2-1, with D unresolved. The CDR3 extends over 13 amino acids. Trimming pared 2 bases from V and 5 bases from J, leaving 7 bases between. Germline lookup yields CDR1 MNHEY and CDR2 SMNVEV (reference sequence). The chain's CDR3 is CASSLGPDNEQFF. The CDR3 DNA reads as TGTGCCAGCAGTTTAGGGCCCGACAATGAGCAGTTCTTC.

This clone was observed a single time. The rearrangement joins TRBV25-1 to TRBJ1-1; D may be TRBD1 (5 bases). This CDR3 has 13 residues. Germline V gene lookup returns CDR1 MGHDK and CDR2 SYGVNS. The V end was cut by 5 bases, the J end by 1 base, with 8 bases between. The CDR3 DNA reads TGTGCCAGCAGTACCGGGGGGAACACTGAAGCTTTCTTT. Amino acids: CASSTGGNTEAFF.

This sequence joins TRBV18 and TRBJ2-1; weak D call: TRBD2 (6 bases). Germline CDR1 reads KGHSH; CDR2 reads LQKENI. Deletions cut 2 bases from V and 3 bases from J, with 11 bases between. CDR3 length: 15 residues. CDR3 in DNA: TGTGCCAGCTCACCAAGGCGGGAAGGCTACAATGAGCAGTTCTTC. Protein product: CASSPRREGYNEQFF. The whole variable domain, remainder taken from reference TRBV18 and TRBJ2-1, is NAGVMQNPRHLVRRRGQEARLRCSPMKGHSHVYWYRQLPEEGLKFMVYLQKENIIDESGMPKERFSAEFPKEGPSILRIQQVVRGDSAAYFCASSPRREGYNEQFFGPGTRLTVL.

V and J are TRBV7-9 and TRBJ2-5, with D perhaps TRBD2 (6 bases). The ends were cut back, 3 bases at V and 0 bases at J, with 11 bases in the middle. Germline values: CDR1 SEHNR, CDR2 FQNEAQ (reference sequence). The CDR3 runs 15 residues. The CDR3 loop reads CASSFRPGDQETQYF. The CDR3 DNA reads TGTGCCAGCAGCTTTCGACCGGGGGACCAAGAGACCCAGTACTTC.

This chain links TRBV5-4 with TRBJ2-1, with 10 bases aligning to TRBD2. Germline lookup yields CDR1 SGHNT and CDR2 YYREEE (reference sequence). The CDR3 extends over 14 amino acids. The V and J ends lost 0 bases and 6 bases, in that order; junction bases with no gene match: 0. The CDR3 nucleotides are TGTGCCAGCAGCTTGGGACTAGCGGGCAATGAGCAGTTCTTC. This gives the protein CASSLGLAGNEQFF.

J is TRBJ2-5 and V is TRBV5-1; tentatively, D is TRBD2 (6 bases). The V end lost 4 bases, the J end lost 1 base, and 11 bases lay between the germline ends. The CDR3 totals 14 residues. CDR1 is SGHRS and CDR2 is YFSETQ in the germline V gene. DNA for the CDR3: TGCGCCAGCAGCGCGGGACCCCTCCAAGAGACCCAGTACTTC. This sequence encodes CASSAGPLQETQYF.

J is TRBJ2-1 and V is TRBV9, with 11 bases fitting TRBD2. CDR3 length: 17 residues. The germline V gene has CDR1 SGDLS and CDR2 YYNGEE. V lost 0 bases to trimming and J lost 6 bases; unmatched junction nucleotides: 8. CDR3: CASSVALGTSGPNEQFF. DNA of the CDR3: TGTGCCAGCAGCGTAGCTTTGGGGACTAGCGGACCCAATGAGCAGTTCTTC.

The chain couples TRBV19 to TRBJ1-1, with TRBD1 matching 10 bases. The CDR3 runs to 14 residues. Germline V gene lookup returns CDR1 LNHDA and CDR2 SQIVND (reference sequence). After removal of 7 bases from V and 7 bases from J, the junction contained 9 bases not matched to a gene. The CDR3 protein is CASTPGQGIGEAFF. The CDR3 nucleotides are TGTGCCAGTACCCCGGGACAGGGGATCGGTGAAGCTTTCTTT.

This CDR3 is CASSFLTYEQYF. The CDR3, as DNA: TGTGCCAGCAGTTTTTTAACCTACGAGCAGTACTTC. The V call is TRBV28, the J call TRBJ2-7; no clear D gene. Germline-derived CDR1 and CDR2 are MDHEN and SYDVKM. The CDR3 loop spans 12 amino acids. With 3 bases removed from V and 2 bases from J, the gap between germline ends came to 5 bases.

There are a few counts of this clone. CDR3 region: CASSFIRDNYNEQFF. CDR3 coding DNA: TGTGCCAGCAGCTTTATCCGGGACAACTACAATGAGCAGTTCTTC. The chain is built from TRBV7-9 and TRBJ2-1; tentative D call: TRBD1 (6 bases). This CDR3 is built from 15 residues. Trimming took off 3 bases at V and 3 bases at J, with 12 bases between the two ends. Germline CDR1 reads SEHNR; CDR2 reads FQNEAQ (reference sequence).

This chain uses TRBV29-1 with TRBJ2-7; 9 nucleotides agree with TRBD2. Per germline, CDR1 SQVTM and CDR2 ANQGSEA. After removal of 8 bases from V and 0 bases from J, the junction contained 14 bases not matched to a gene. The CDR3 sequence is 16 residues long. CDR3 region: CSLGSGSYRSSYEQYF. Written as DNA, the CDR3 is TGCAGCCTAGGTAGCGGGAGTTACAGGAGCTCCTACGAGCAGTACTTC.

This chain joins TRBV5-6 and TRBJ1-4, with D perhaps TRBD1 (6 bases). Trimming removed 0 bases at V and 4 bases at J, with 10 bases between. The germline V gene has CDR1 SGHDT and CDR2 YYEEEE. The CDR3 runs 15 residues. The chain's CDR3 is CASSLARQVNEKLFF. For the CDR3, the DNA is TGTGCCAGCAGCTTGGCGAGACAGGTTAATGAAAAACTGTTTTTT.

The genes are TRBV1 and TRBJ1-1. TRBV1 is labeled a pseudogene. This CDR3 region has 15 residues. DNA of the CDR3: TGCACCAGCAGCCAAGTTGGGGGGCAAAGTGGTGGAGCTTTCTTT. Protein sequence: CTSSQVGGQSGGAFF.

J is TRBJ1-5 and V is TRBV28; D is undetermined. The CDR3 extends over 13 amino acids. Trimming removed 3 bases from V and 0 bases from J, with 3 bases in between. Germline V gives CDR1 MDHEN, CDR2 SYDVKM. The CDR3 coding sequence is TGTGCCAGCAGTTTGGATAGCAATCAGCCCCAGCATTTT. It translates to CASSLDSNQPQHF.

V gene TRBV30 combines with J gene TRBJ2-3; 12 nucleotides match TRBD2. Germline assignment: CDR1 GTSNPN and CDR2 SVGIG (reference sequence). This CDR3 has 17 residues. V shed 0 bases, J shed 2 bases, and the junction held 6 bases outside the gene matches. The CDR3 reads CAWSVRGLAGFTDTQYF. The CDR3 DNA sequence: TGTGCCTGGAGTGTAAGGGGACTAGCGGGTTTCACAGATACGCAGTATTTT.

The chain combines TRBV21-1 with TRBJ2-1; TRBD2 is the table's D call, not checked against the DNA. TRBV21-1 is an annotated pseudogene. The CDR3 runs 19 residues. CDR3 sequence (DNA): TGTGCCAGCTACCTCCAAGGGGTAGGGGAGCGGGCCTTCTACAATGAGCAGTTCTTC. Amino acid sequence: CASYLQGVGERAFYNEQFF.

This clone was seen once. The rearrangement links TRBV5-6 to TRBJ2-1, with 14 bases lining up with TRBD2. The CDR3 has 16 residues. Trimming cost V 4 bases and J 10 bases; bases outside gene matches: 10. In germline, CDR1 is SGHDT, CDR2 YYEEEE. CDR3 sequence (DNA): TGTGCCAGCAGCCCGGCCGGGACTAGCGGGAGTGGGGAGCAGTTCTTC. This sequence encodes CASSPAGTSGSGEQFF. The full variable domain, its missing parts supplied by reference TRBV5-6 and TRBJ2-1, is DAGVTQSPTHLIKTRGQQVTLRCSPKSGHDTVSWYQQALGQGPQFIFQYYEEEERQRGNFPDRFSGHQFPNYSSELNVNALLLGDSALYLCASSPAGTSGSGEQFFGPGTRLTVL.

CDR3: CASRGGGAMNTEAFF. The CDR3 DNA reads as TGTGCCAGCAGAGGGGGGGGAGCCATGAACACTGAAGCTTTCTTT. The V gene is TRBV28, the J gene TRBJ1-1, with a weak D call TRBD1 (6 bases). V lost 6 bases and J lost 0, with 14 bases in between. From germline, CDR1 is MDHEN and CDR2 SYDVKM. The CDR3 is 15 residues long.

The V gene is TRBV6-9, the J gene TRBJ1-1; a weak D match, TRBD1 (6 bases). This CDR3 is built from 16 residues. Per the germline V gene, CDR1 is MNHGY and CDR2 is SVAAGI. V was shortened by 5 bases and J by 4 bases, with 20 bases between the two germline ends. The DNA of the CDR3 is TGTGCCAGCAGTGAAGCGCGTGTCAGGGGTAGCACTGAAGCTTTCTTT. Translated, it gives CASSEARVRGSTEAFF.

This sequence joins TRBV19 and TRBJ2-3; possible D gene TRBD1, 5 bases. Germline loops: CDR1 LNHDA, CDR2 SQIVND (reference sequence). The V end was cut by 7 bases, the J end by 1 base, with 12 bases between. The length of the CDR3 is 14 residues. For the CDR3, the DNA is TGTGCCAGTACTACACCGACAGGCACAGATACGCAGTATTTT. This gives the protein CASTTPTGTDTQYF.

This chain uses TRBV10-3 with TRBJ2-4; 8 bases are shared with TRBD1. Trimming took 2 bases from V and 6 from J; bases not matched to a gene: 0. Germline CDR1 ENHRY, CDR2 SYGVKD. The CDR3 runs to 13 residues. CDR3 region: CAISEGQGNIQYF. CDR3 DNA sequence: TGTGCCATCAGTGAGGGACAGGGAAACATTCAGTACTTC.

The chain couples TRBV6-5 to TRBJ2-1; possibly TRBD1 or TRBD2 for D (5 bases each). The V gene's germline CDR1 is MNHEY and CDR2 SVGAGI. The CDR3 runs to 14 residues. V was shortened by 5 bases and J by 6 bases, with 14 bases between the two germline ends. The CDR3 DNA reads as TGTGCCAGCAGTCCAGGGAGCCAACGCAATGAGCAGTTCTTC. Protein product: CASSPGSQRNEQFF.

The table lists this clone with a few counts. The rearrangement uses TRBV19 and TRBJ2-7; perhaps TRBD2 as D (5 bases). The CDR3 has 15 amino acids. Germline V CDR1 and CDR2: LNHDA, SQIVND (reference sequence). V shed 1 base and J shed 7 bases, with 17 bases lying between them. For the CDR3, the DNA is TGTGCCAGTAGTATAGCGGCATCGTCCGAGGGAGAGCAGTACTTC. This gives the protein CASSIAASSEGEQYF.

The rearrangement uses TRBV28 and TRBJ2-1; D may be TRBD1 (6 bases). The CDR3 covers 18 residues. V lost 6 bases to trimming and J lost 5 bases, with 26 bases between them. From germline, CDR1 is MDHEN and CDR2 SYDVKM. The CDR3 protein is CASSYNNIQGSGDNEQFF. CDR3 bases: TGTGCCAGCAGCTACAATAACATACAGGGAAGTGGAGACAATGAGCAGTTCTTC.

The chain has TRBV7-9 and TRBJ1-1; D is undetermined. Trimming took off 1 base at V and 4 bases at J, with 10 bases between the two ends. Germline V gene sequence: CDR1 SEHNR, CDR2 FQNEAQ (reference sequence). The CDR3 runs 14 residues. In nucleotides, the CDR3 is TGTGCCAGCAGCTTAGTTGAGGGTTCCACTGAAGCTTTCTTT. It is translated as CASSLVEGSTEAFF. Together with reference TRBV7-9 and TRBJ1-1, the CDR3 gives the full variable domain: DTGVSQNPRHKITKRGQNVTFRCDPISEHNRLYWYRQTLGQGPEFLTYFQNEAQLEKSRLLSDRFSAERPKGSFSTLEIQRTEQGDSAMYLCASSLVEGSTEAFFGQGTRLTVV.

The CDR3 here is CASYWYGTGYEAFF. CDR3 coding DNA: TGTGCCAGCTATTGGTATGGGACAGGCTATGAAGCTTTCTTT. The rearrangement uses TRBV5-4 and TRBJ1-1, with 8 bases matching TRBD1. Germline CDR1 is SGHNT and CDR2 is YYREEE (reference sequence). Unmatched junction bases numbered 12, after V lost 7 bases and J lost 7 bases. The length of the CDR3 is 14 residues.

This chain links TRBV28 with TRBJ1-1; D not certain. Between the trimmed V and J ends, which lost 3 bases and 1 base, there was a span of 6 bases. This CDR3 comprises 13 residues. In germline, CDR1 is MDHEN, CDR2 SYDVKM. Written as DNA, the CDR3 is TGTGCCAGCAGTTTTAGACCGAACACTGAAGCTTTCTTT. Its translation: CASSFRPNTEAFF.

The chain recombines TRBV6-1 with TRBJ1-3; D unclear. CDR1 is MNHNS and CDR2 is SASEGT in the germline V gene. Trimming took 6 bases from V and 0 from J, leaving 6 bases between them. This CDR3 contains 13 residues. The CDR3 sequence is CASRQSSGNTIYF. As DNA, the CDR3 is TGTGCCAGCAGGCAGAGCTCTGGAAACACCATATATTTT.

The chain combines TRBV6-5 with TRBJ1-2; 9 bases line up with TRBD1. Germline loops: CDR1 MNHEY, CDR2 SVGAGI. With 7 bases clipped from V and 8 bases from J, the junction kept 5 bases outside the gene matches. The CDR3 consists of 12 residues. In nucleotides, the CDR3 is TGTGCCAGCACCCGGACAGGGGAGGGCTACACCTTC. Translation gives CASTRTGEGYTF.

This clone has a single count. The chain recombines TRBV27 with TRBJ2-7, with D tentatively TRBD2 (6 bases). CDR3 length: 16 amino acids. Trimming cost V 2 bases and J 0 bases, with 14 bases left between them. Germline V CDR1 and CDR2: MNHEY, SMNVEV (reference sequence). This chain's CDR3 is CASSLGRAGLSYEQYF. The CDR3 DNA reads TGTGCCAGCAGTTTAGGGCGAGCGGGTCTCTCCTACGAGCAGTACTTC.

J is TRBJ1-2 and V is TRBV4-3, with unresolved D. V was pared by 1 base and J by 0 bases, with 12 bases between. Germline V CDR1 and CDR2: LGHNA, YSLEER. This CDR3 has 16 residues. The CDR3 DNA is TGCGCCAGCAGCCAAGTTGGAACAGCTACTAACTATGGCTACACCTTC. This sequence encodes CASSQVGTATNYGYTF.

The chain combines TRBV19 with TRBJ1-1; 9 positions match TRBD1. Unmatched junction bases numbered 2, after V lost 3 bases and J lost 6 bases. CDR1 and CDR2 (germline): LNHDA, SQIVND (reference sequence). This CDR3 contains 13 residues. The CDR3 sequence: CASSMGTGSEAFF. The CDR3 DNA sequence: TGTGCCAGTAGTATGGGGACAGGGTCTGAAGCTTTCTTT.